This entry is about one TCR beta chain. The antigen is not known. All unsorted peripheral T cells were captured because whole blood was used without fractionation. Trimming cost V 5 bases and J 5 bases; bases outside gene matches: 7. The CDR3 runs to 15 residues. 400 to 550 ng RNA was reverse transcribed with alpha and beta constant-region primers. Using multiplexing indices, alpha and beta chain libraries were generated apart by chain-specific third strand synthesis. Each CDR3 protein gets one entry after TCRdb re-called the 5' RACE reads with MiXCR. The data show some 17,000 distinct CDR3 sequences, roughly a tenth seen once. The data belong to a study of HIV-infected patients and healthy controls. Study-wide results and caveats: CMV-associated CDR3s mostly grew nonsignificantly during therapy, while HIV-associated CDR3s declined significantly.

This receptor was taken from an adult in good health. This chain joins TRBV12-3 or TRBV12-4 and TRBJ1-1, with TRBD1 matching 11 bases. Specimen: blood. In nucleotides, the CDR3 is TGTGCCAGCAGTCCCGGGACAGGGGGGGGGACTGAAGCTTTCTTT. Its translation is CASSPGTGGGTEAFF.